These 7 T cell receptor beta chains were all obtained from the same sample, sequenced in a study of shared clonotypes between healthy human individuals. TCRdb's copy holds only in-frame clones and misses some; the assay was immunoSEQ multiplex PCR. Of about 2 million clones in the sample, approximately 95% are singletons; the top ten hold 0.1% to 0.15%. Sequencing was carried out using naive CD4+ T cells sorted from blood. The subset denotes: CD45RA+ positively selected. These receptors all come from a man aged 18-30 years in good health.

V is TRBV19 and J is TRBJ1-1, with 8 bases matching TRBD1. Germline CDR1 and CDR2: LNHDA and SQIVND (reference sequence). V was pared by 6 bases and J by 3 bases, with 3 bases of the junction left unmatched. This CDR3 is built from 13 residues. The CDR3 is CASSTTGDTEAFF. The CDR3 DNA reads TGTGCCAGTAGCACGACAGGGGACACTGAAGCTTTCTTT.

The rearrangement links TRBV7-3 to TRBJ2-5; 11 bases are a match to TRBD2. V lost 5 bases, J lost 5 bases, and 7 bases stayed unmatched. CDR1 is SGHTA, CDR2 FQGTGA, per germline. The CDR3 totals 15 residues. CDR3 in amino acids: CASSLLAGGFETQYF. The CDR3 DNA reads TGTGCCAGCAGCCTTCTAGCGGGGGGCTTTGAGACCCAGTACTTC.

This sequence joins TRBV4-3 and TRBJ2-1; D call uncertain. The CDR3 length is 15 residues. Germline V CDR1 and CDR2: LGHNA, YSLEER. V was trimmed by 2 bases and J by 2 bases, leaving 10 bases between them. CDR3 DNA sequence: TGCGCCAGCAGCCAACCAACCGGTCCCTACAATGAGCAGTTCTTC. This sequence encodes CASSQPTGPYNEQFF.

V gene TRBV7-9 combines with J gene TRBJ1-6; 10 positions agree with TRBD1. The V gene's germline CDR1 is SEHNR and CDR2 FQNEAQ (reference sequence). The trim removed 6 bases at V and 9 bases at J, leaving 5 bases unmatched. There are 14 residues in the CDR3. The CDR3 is CASRSGTGVSPLHF. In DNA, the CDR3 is TGTGCCAGCAGGTCCGGGACAGGGGTTTCACCCCTCCACTTT. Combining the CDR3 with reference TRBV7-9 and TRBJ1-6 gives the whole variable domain DTGVSQNPRHKITKRGQNVTFRCDPISEHNRLYWYRQTLGQGPEFLTYFQNEAQLEKSRLLSDRFSAERPKGSFSTLEIQRTEQGDSAMYLCASRSGTGVSPLHFGNGTRLTVT.

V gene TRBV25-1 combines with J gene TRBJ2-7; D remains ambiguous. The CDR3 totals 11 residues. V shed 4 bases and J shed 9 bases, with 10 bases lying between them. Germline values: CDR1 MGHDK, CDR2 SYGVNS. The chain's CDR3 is CASSATLGQYF. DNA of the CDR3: TGTGCCAGCAGTGCGACCTTGGGGCAGTACTTC.

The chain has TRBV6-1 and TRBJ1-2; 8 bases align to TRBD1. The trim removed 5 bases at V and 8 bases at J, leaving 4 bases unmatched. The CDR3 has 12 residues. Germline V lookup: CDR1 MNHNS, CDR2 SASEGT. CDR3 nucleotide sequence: TGTGCCAGCAGTTGGGACAGGCTAGGCTACACCTTC. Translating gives CASSWDRLGYTF.

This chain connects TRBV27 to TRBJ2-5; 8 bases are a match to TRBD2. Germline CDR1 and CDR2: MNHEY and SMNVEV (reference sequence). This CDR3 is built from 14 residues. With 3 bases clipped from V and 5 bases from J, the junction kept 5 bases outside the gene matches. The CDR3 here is CASSFQGLGETQYF. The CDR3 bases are TGTGCCAGCAGTTTCCAGGGACTAGGGGAGACCCAGTACTTC.